This TCR beta chain was found in a study of neurological immune-mediated disorders. This clonotype was observed a handful of times. Its antigen is currently unknown. A single base separates this from a much larger clone, so it may be a read error. Trimming cost V 10 bases and J 2 bases; bases outside gene matches: 11. CDR1 is WSHSY and CDR2 is SAAADI in the germline V gene. This CDR3 contains 17 residues. Regarding the study as a whole: Association of the multiple sclerosis repertoire cluster with clinical or MRI features was not observed for any feature.

TCRdb processed the 5' RACE reads anew with MiXCR; each CDR3 protein has one entry. The sample holds roughly 70,000 distinct CDR3 sequences, 5.2% seen once. Input material: PBMCs. The rearrangement links TRBV10-2 to TRBJ2-1; 13 bases are a match to TRBD2. This TCR was sampled from a young woman with multiple sclerosis. CDR3 residues: CATSGGTSGVTYNEQFF. DNA of the CDR3: TGCGCCACTAGTGGGGGGACTAGCGGGGTGACCTACAATGAGCAGTTCTTC.